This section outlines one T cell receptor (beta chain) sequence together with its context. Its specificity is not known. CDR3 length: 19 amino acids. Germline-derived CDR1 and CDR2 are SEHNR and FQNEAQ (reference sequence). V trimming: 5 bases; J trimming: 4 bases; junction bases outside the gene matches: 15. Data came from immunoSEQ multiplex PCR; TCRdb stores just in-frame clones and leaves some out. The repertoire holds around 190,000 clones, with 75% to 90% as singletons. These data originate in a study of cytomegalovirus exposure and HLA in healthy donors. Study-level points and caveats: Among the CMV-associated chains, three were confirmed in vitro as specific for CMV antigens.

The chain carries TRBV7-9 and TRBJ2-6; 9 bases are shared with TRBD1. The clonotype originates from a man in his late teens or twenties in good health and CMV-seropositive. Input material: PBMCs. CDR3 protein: CASSLTRTGEIAGANVLTF. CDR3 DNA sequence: TGTGCCAGCAGCCTAACTCGGACAGGGGAGATTGCGGGGGCCAACGTCCTGACTTTC.